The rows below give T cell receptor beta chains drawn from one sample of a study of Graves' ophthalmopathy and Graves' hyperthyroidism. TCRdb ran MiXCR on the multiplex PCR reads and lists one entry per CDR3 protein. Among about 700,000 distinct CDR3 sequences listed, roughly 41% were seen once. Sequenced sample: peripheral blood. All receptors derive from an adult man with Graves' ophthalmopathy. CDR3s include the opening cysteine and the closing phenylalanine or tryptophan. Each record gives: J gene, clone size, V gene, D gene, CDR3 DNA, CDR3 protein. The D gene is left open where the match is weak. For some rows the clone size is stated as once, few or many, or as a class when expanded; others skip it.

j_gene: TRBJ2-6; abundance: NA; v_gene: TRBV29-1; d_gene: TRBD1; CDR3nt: TGCAGCGTGGAAACTACCGGGACAGGGGGTTTTGGGGCCAACGTCCTGACTTTC; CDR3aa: CSVETTGTGGFGANVLTF
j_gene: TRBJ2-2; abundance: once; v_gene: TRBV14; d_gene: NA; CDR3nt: TGTGCCAGCAGCCAAGTCGGGGGGCTGTTTTTT; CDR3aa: CASSQVGGLFF
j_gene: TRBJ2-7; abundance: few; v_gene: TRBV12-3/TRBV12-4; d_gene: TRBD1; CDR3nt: TGTGCCAGCAGTTTCGTTACAGGGGCTCAGTACTTC; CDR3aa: CASSFVTGAQYF
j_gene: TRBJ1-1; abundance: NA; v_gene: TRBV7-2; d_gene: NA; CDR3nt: TGTGCCAGCAGTTTATCCCTAGCGAACACTGAAGCTTTCTTT; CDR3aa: CASSLSLANTEAFF
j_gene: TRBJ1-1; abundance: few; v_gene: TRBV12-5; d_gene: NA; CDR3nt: TGTGCTAGTGTACAAGTCGGGAACACTGAAGCTTTCTTT; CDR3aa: CASVQVGNTEAFF
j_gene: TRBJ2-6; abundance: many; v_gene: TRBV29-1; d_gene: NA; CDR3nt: TGCAGCGTTGAAGAGCTCAGGCACTCTGGGGCCAACGTCCTGACTTTC; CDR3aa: CSVEELRHSGANVLTF
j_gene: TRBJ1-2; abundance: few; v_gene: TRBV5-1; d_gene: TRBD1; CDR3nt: TGCGCCAGCAGCCTAGTATGGACAGGGGCCCTCAATGGCTACACCTTC; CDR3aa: CASSLVWTGALNGYTF
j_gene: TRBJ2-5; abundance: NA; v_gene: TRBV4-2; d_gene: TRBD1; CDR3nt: TGTGCCAGCAGCCAAGACCCGGGCGGGACAGGGGGAAAGACCCAGTACTTC; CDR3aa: CASSQDPGGTGGKTQYF
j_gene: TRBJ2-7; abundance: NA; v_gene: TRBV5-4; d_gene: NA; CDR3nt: TGTGCCAGCAGCTCCGGACAGTTCGGCGCCTACGAGCAGTACTTC; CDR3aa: CASSSGQFGAYEQYF
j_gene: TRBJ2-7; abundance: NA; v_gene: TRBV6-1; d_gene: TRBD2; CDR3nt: TGTGCCAGCAGTGAAGCTCGGGGGGGGGAGCAGTACTTC; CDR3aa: CASSEARGGEQYF
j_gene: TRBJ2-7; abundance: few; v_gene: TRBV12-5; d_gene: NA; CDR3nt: TGTGCTAGTGGTTTGGTACGGTCGGCTAGCGACGAGCAGTACTTC; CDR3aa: CASGLVRSASDEQYF
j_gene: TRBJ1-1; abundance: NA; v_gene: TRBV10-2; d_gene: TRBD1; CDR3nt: TGCGCCGGCAGTGACAGGGGGCGGTGGACTGAAGCTTTCTTT; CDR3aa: CAGSDRGRWTEAFF
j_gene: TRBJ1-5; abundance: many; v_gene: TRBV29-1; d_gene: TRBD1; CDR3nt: TGCAGCGTACCGGGACAGGGGAATCAGCCCCAGCATTTT; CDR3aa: CSVPGQGNQPQHF
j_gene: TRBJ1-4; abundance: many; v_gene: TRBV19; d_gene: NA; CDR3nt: TGTGCCAGTAGTTCGTTAGGTCGCGAAAAACTGTTTTTT; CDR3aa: CASSSLGREKLFF
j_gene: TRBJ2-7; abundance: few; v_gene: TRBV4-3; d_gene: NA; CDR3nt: TGCGCCAGCAGCCAAGGGCAGGGGCGCGAGCAGTACTTC; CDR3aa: CASSQGQGREQYF
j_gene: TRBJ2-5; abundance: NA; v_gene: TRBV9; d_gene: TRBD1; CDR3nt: TGTGCCAGCACCATACGGGACAGCAGGGTGGCCCAGTACTTC; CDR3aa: CASTIRDSRVAQYF
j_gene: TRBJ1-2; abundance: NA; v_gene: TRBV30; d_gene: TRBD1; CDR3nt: TGTGCCTGGGAAACAGGGGGCGGAGGCTACACCTTC; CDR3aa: CAWETGGGGYTF
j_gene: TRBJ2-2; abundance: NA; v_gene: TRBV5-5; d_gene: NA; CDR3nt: TGTGCCAGCAGCTTAAGCAACCGGGAGCTGTTTTTT; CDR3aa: CASSLSNRELFF
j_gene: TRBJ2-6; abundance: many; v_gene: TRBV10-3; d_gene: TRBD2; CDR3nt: TGTGCCAGCAGTCTCGGGACTAGCAGCATCTCTGGGGCCAACGTCCTGACTTTC; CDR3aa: CASSLGTSSISGANVLTF
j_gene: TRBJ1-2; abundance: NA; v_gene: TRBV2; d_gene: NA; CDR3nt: TGTGCCAGCAGGGGACCACTCCTGCCCTATGGCTACACCTTC; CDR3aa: CASRGPLLPYGYTF
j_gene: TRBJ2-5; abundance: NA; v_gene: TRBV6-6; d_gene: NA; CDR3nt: TGTGCCAGCAGTCCAACTGACAGGACGCACCCCCAAGAGACCCAGTACTTC; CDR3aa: CASSPTDRTHPQETQYF
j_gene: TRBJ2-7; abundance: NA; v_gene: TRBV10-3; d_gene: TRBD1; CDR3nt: TGTGCCATCGGAATCGGGACAGGGGTCGAGCAGTACTTC; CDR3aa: CAIGIGTGVEQYF
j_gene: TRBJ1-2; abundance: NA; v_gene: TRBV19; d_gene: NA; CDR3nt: TGTGCCAGTAGTATAATGGCAAACCCTCCCTATGGCTACACCTTC; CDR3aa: CASSIMANPPYGYTF
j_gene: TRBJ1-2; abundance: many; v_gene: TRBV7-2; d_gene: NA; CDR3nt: TGTGCCAGCAGCTCCGTGGGCCACTCGGGCTACACCTTC; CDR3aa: CASSSVGHSGYTF
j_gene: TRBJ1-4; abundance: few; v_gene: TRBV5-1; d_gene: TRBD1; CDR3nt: TGCGCCAGCAGCCCCCCCCATGGACAGGGGGGAAGTGAAAAACTGTTTTTT; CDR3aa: CASSPPHGQGGSEKLFF
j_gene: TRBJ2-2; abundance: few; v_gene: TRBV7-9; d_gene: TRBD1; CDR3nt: TGTGCCAGCAGCAACCGTGACAGGGAGAACACCGGGGAGCTGTTTTTT; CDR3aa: CASSNRDRENTGELFF
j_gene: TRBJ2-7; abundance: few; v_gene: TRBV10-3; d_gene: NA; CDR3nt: TGTGCCAGCAGTTACTTACGGGAGCCGGATTTTGAGCAGTACTTC; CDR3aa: CASSYLREPDFEQYF
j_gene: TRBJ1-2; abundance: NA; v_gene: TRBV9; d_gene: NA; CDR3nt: TGTGCCAGCAGCCAAGTTGACGGACCTAACTATGGCTACACCTTC; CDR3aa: CASSQVDGPNYGYTF
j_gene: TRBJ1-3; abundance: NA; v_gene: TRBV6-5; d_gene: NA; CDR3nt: TGTGCCAGCAAGGGCACTTCCTCTGGAAACACCATATATTTT; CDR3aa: CASKGTSSGNTIYF